These T cell receptor beta chains were read from a single sample in a study of T cells in Graves' hyperthyroidism and ophthalmopathy. Each CDR3 protein is one row after TCRdb ran MiXCR on the multiplex PCR reads. The table lists some 560,000 distinct CDR3 sequences, around 14% of them singletons. The sequencing input was blood. The origin of the receptors is a woman in her twenties or thirties with Graves' hyperthyroidism. CDR3s include the opening cysteine and the closing phenylalanine or tryptophan. A D gene is named only where the DNA matches it firmly. Expanded clones get a size class; other rows say once, few or many, or leave the size out.

D gene	clone size	V gene	CDR3 length	J gene	CDR3 DNA	CDR3 protein
NA	many	TRBV5-5	18	TRBJ1-1	TGTGCCAGCAGCCCGGGCCGTTCCTCGGGACACAGGAACACTGAAGCTTTCTTT	CASSPGRSSGHRNTEAFF
NA	few	TRBV18	14	TRBJ2-7	TGTGCCAGCTCACCTCTGACAGCCTCCTACGAGCAGTACTTC	CASSPLTASYEQYF
NA	NA	TRBV6-2/TRBV6-3	13	TRBJ1-2	TGTGCCAGCAGTTCCCCCGGGGGCGGTGGCTACACCTTC	CASSSPGGGGYTF
TRBD2	NA	TRBV9	15	TRBJ2-5	TGTGCCAGCAGCGTAGTAGGACTAGCGGGAGAGACCCAGTACTTC	CASSVVGLAGETQYF
NA	many	TRBV3-1	16	TRBJ2-1	TGTGCCAGCAGCCAAGATTACGGCCGACCCCTTGGGGAGCAGTTCTTC	CASSQDYGRPLGEQFF
NA	many	TRBV28	14	TRBJ2-7	TGTGCCAGCAGCCCAGGGCCGCGAGTGGGCGAGCAGTACTTC	CASSPGPRVGEQYF
TRBD1	NA	TRBV18	16	TRBJ1-2	TGTGCCAGCTCTCCGGGACAGGACCCTGCGAACTATGGCTACACCTTC	CASSPGQDPANYGYTF
TRBD2	few	TRBV5-1	19	TRBJ2-5	TGCGCCAGCAGCTCCGCAGGAACTAGCGGGACCCTCCCGTGGGAGACCCAGTACTTC	CASSSAGTSGTLPWETQYF
TRBD2	NA	TRBV4-2	18	TRBJ2-2	TGTGCCAGCAGCCAATCCAGAGGGCTAGCGGGAGACGTCGGGGAGCTGTTTTTT	CASSQSRGLAGDVGELFF
NA	NA	TRBV9	16	TRBJ2-7	TGTGCCAGCAGCGCAACTCTAGCGTCGAGCTCCTACGAGCAGTACTTC	CASSATLASSSYEQYF
NA	many	TRBV5-1	14	TRBJ2-4	TGCGCCAGCAGCTTGTCCGGGTTCAAAAACATTCAGTACTTC	CASSLSGFKNIQYF
NA	few	TRBV18	17	TRBJ2-3	TGTGCCAGCTCACCACTACCTCCGGGAGCTTACACAGATACGCAGTATTTT	CASSPLPPGAYTDTQYF
TRBD2	many	TRBV5-6	14	TRBJ2-7	TGTGCCAGCAGCTTGGGACTAGCGGGACACGAGCAGTACTTC	CASSLGLAGHEQYF
TRBD1	many	TRBV5-1	15	TRBJ1-1	TGCGCCAGCAAGCCGACAGGGGGCATGAACACTGAAGCTTTCTTT	CASKPTGGMNTEAFF
TRBD2	NA	TRBV6-2/TRBV6-3	15	TRBJ2-1	TGTGCCAGCAGTTACAAAGGACTAGCTAACAATGAGCAGTTCTTC	CASSYKGLANNEQFF
TRBD2	NA	TRBV20-1	18	TRBJ2-1	TGCAGTGCTAGAGCCCGGACTAGCGGGAGGGCCTATCAGCTGGTCCGGTTCTTC	CSARARTSGRAYQLVRFF
NA	many	TRBV27	11	TRBJ1-1	TGTGCCACCTCTGGGGCTTCCGAAGCTTTCTTT	CATSGASEAFF
TRBD1	NA	TRBV19	15	TRBJ2-5	TGTGCCAGTAGTGCAAGGACAGGCGATCAAGAGACCCAGTACTTC	CASSARTGDQETQYF
NA	many	TRBV5-1	14	TRBJ2-3	TGCGCCAGCAGCTTGACCCTACCTCCGGATACGCAGTATTTT	CASSLTLPPDTQYF
NA	many	TRBV30	12	TRBJ2-3	TGTGCCTCTGGGGTTGGGACAGATACGCAGTATTTT	CASGVGTDTQYF
NA	few	TRBV15	15	TRBJ2-7	TGTGCCACCAGCACCCGACGTGGCACCTACTACGAGCAGTACTTC	CATSTRRGTYYEQYF
NA	NA	TRBV7-6	14	TRBJ2-7	TGTGCCAGCAGCTTATACAGGGGAGGATACGAGCAGTACTTC	CASSLYRGGYEQYF
TRBD1	NA	TRBV15	16	TRBJ1-5	TGTGCCACCAGCAGAGATAGTGCTCCAGGGGGTCAGCCCCAGCATTTT	CATSRDSAPGGQPQHF
NA	NA	TRBV27	15	TRBJ2-3	TGTGCCAGCAGTTTATTGTTGGGGACTCCAGATACGCAGTATTTT	CASSLLLGTPDTQYF